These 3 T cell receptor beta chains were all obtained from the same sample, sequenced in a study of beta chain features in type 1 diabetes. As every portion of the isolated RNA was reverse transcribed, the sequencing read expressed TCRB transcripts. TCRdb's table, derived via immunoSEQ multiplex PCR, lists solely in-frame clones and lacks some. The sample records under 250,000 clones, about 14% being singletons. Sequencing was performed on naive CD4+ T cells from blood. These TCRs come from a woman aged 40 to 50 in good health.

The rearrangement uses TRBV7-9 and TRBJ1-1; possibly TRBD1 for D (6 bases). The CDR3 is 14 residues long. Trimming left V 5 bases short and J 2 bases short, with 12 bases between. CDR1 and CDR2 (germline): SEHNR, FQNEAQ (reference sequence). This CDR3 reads CASSLDSQNTEAFF. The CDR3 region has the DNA TGTGCCAGCAGCCTGGACAGCCAAAACACTGAAGCTTTCTTT.

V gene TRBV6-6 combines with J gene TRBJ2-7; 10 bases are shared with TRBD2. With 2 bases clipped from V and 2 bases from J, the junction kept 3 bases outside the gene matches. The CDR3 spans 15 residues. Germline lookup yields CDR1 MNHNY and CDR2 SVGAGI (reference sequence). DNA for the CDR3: TGTGCCAGCAGTTACGGGACTAGCGATCCCTACGAGCAGTACTTC. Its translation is CASSYGTSDPYEQYF.

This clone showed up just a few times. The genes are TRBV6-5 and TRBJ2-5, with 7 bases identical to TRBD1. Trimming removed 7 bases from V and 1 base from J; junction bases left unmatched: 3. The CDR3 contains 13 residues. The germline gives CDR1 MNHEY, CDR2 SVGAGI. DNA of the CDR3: TGTGCCAGCAAACGGGACAGCCAAGAGACCCAGTACTTC. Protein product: CASKRDSQETQYF.